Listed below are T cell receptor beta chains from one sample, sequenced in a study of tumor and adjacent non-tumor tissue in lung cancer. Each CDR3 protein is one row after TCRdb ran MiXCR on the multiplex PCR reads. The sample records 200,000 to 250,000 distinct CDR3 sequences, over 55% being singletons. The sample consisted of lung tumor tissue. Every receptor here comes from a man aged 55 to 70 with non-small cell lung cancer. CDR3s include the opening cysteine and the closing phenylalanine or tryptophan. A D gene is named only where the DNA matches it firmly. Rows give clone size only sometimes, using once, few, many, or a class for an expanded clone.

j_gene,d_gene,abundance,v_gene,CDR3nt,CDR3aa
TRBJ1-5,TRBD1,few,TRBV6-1,TGTGCCAGCAGCTACCGGGACAGGGGGGATCAGCCCCAGCATTTT,CASSYRDRGDQPQHF
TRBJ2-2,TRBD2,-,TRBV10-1,TGCGCCAGCAGGAGGACTAGGGGCACCGGGGAGCTGTTATTT,CASRRTRGTGELLF
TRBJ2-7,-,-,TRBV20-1,TGCAGTGCTAGAAATGGTGCAAAGGGGTACGAGCAGTACTTC,CSARNGAKGYEQYF
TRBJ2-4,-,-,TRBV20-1,TGCAGTGCTAGAGCCGTCAACCGGGCCCTACGGGTGGCCAAAAACATTCAGTACTTC,CSARAVNRALRVAKNIQYF
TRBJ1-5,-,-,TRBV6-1,TGTGCCATCAGTGACGGGGGCCTGGGCAATCAGCCCCAGCATTTT,CAISDGGLGNQPQHF
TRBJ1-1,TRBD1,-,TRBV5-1,TGCGCCAGCAGCCACACACAGGGGGCGAGAACTGAAGCTTTCTTT,CASSHTQGARTEAFF
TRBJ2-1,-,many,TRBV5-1,TGCGCCAGCTCTAGGTCTAGCGCAGTCCAGTTCTTC,CASSRSSAVQFF
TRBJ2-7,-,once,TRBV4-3,TGCGCCAGCAGACAAGCCGGTGATTATAGTAACGAGCAGTACTTC,CASRQAGDYSNEQYF
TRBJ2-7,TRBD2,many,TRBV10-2,TGCGCCAGCAGTGGGGTTAGCGGGATTACCTACGAGCAGTACTTC,CASSGVSGITYEQYF
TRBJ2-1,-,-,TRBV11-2,TGTGCCAGCCGCTCTACATTTTATAATGAGCAGTTCTTC,CASRSTFYNEQFF
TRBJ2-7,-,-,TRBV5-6,TGTGCCAGCAGCTTCGGGGAAGTAAGGGACGAGCAGTACTTC,CASSFGEVRDEQYF
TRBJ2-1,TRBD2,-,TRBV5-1,TGTGCCAGCAACTTGGACCCTAGCGGGGGGGCCAAGTCCTACAATGAGCAGTTCTTC,CASNLDPSGGAKSYNEQFF
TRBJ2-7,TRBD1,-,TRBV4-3,TGCGCCAGCAGGCGAGACCGAGGGGACAGGGCGTACTTC,CASRRDRGDRAYF
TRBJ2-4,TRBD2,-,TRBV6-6,TGTACCAGCAGTTACTCACTAGCGGGGGCCAAAAATATGCAGTACTTC,CTSSYSLAGAKNMQYF
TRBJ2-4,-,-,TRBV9,TGTGCCAGCAGCGTCGGGGTAGCCAAAAACATTCAGTACTTC,CASSVGVAKNIQYF
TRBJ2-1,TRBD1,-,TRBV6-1,TGTGCTAGCAGTGGGCTGACAGGGGGTAACAATGAGCAGTTCTTC,CASSGLTGGNNEQFF
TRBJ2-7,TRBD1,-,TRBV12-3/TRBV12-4,TGTGCCATTAGTTTAGCACAGGGGCGGACCTACGAGCAGTACTTC,CAISLAQGRTYEQYF
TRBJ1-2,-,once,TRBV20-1,TGCAGTGCGTACAGACAGGAAGTTTTCTACACCTTC,CSAYRQEVFYTF
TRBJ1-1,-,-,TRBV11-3,TGTGCCAGCAGCTTCGGCTCGATCCCTCGGACTCTCTTT,CASSFGSIPRTLF
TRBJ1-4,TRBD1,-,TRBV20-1,TGCAGTGCTAGACTCGGGACAGACCATGAAAAACTGTTTTTT,CSARLGTDHEKLFF
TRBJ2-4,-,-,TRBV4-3,TGCGCCAGCAGCCAGGATGGGGGACTGGGGGGAAACATTCAGTACTTC,CASSQDGGLGGNIQYF
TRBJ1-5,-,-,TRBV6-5,TGTGACAACAGTTACTCAGTGAGGGATCAGCCCCAGCATTTT,CDNSYSVRDQPQHF
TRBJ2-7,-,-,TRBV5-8,TGTGCCAGCAGACGTACAGTGGTAGGGGAGCAGTACTTC,CASRRTVVGEQYF
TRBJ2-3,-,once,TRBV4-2,TGTGCCAGCAGCCACGTTAGGGGGATGGACACGCAGTATTTT,CASSHVRGMDTQYF
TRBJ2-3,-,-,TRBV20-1,TGCAGTGCTGCCCGGAGCACAGATACGCAGTATTTT,CSAARSTDTQYF
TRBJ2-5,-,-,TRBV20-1,TGCAGGGCTAGAGATCCCGCCACGCGAGATACCCAGTACTTC,CRARDPATRDTQYF
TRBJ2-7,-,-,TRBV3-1,TGTGCCAGCAGCCAAGAACGAGGGTACGAGCAGTACTTC,CASSQERGYEQYF
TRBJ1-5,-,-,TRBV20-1,TGCAGTGCTAGAGTCCCCGGGGGGCCCCATCATTTT,CSARVPGGPHHF
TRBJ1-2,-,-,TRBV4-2,TGTGCCAGCAGTCAAGGACGGGGGGCTAACTATGGCTACACCTTC,CASSQGRGANYGYTF
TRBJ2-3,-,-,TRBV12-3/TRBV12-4,TGTGCCAGCAGTTTTCGACAGTACAATCAGCCCCAGTATTTT,CASSFRQYNQPQYF
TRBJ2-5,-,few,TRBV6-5,TGTGCCAGCAGTGCCGGGACGGCCCAAGAGACCCAGTACTTC,CASSAGTAQETQYF
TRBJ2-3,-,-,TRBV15,TGTGCCACCAGCATAAGGGGCATACTGGCAGATACGCAGTATTTT,CATSIRGILADTQYF
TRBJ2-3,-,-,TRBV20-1,TGCAGTGCGCACGTGCCTTCTAGCACAGATACGCAGTATTTT,CSAHVPSSTDTQYF
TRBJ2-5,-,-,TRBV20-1,TGCAGTGTTAGAGATAAGTCAGTGGAGACCCAGTACTTC,CSVRDKSVETQYF
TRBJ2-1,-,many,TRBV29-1,TGCAGCGTTGAGCTACTAGCCGGCGTGAATGAGCAGTTCTTC,CSVELLAGVNEQFF
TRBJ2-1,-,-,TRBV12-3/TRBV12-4,TGTGCCAGCGGAATCGGGGGTTCTAATAAGCAGTTCTTC,CASGIGGSNKQFF
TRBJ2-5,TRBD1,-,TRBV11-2,TGTGCCAGCAGCCGGGGACAGTCAGAGACCCAGTACTTC,CASSRGQSETQYF
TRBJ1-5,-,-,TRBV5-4,TGTGCCAGCAGCCCGGACATGGATCAGCCCCAGCATTTT,CASSPDMDQPQHF
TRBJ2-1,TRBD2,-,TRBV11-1,TGTGCCAGCAGCTTATCTCGACTAGCGGGCCACTCCTACAATGAGCAGTTCTTC,CASSLSRLAGHSYNEQFF
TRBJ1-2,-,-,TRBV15,TGTGCCGCCAGCAGAGATCTCGGACGTATCCTTGATGGCTACACCTTC,CAASRDLGRILDGYTF
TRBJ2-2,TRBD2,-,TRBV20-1,TGCAGTGCTTATCATCCCGGGTCTAGCGGGAGGGACGTGTCCGGGGAGCTGTTTTTT,CSAYHPGSSGRDVSGELFF
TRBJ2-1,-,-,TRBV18,TGTGTCAGCTCACCACCGATAGTGACAGGAAAATACAATGAGCAGTTCTTC,CVSSPPIVTGKYNEQFF
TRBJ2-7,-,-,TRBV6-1,TGTGCTGGCAGTGAAGCGGCCGGATCCTACGAGCAGTACTTC,CAGSEAAGSYEQYF
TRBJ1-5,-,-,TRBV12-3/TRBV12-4,TGTGCCAGCAGCATATCAGGGAAGAATCAGCCCCAGCATTTT,CASSISGKNQPQHF
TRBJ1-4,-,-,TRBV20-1,TGCAGTGCCCCGCTACCGGCAACTAATGAAAAACTGTTTTTT,CSAPLPATNEKLFF
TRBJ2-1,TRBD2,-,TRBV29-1,TGCAGCCTTGGTCTAGCGGGAGGTTTGAATAAGCAGTTCTTC,CSLGLAGGLNKQFF
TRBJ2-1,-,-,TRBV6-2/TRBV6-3,TGTGCCAGCAGTTACTATGGGGGACACAATGAGCAGTTCTTC,CASSYYGGHNEQFF
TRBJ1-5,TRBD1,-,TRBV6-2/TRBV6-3,TGTGCCGGCAGTTACCCCCTGGGACAGGTTGTACGGGTGCAGCCCCAGCATTTT,CAGSYPLGQVVRVQPQHF
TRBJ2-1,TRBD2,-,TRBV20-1,TGCAGTGCTGCCCTAGTGGGAGGGCCCTATGAGCAGTTCTTC,CSAALVGGPYEQFF
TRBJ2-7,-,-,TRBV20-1,TGCAGTGCTAGAGAGGAAGGCTTCTACGAGCAGTACTTC,CSAREEGFYEQYF
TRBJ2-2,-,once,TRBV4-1,TGCGCCAGCAGCCAAGTTCCTGGGGCGAACACCGGTCAGCTGTTTTTT,CASSQVPGANTGQLFF
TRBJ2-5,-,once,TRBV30,TGTGCCTGGAGGGGGTCGGGGCGGCTCCAGTACTTC,CAWRGSGRLQYF
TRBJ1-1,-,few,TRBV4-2,TGTGCCAGCAGCCAAGATCCTGATAGCAGCACTGAAGCTTTCTTT,CASSQDPDSSTEAFF
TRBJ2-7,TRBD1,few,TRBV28,TGTGCCAGCAGTTCCTCACAGGGGGATCGGTCCTACGAGCAGTACTTC,CASSSSQGDRSYEQYF